This T cell receptor (beta chain) was profiled in a study of blood T cells in healthy people across ages. CDR3 length: 13 residues. Trimming removed 2 bases from V and 8 bases from J, with 10 bases in between. With a J-beta primer mix and a sample-barcoded 5' primer, a second PCR ran 7 to 11 cycles. Each CDR3 protein is one row after TCRdb ran MiXCR on the 5' RACE reads. The data hold about 1.5 million distinct CDR3 sequences, with 35% to 45% observed a single time. Worth noting for this clonotype: Its specificity is unknown.

Study findings and constraints: Both naive CD4+ cell counts and diversity were greater in long-lived donors than in aged donors.

The chain links TRBV12-3 or TRBV12-4 to TRBJ2-4; D is perhaps TRBD1 (6 bases). Sequences were obtained from blood. This clonotype was obtained from a woman younger than 30 in good health. CDR3 coding DNA: TGTGCCAGCAGTTTAAACAGGGCTGACATTCAGTACTTC. Residues: CASSLNRADIQYF.